The rows below give T cell receptor beta chains drawn from one sample of a study of cytomegalovirus exposure and HLA in healthy donors. Libraries were prepared by immunoSEQ multiplex PCR; TCRdb keeps only in-frame clonotypes and omits some of them. Seen here are over 100,000 clones, about 80% observed once, and the top ten hold 2% to 3%. Sequences were obtained from PBMCs. The receptors shown here come from a female donor in good health and CMV-seronegative. CDR3s include the opening cysteine and the closing phenylalanine or tryptophan. A D gene is named only where the DNA matches it firmly. The size entry is marked missing in some rows and otherwise reads once, few, many or a size class.

TRBV29-1	.	few	TRBJ1-1	TGCAGCGTTGAAGATCCAGGCTCTGAAGCTTTCTTT	CSVEDPGSEAFF
TRBV27	.	.	TRBJ1-5	TGTGCCAGCAGTTTACTGGGGGCAGGCAATCAGCCCCAGCATTTT	CASSLLGAGNQPQHF
TRBV7-8	.	.	TRBJ2-5	TGTGCCAGCTCCCTATTAAGAAGCGAGACCCAGTACTTC	CASSLLRSETQYF
TRBV12-5	TRBD1	once	TRBJ2-4	TGTGCTAGTGGTTTCGTGCGAGACAGGGGTCCCATTCAGTACTTC	CASGFVRDRGPIQYF
TRBV11-3	.	.	TRBJ2-3	TGTGCCAGCAGCTTAGCCGGCACAGATACGCAGTATTTT	CASSLAGTDTQYF
TRBV19	.	once	TRBJ2-5	TGTGCCAGTAGCTTACAGGGTCGGAGGGAGACCCAGTACTTC	CASSLQGRRETQYF
TRBV18	.	.	TRBJ1-1	TGTGCCAGCTCGTCCGCCGGGACAGAAGCTTTCTTT	CASSSAGTEAFF
TRBV6-4	.	.	TRBJ2-1	TGTGCCAGCAGTGACTCCTACACGGGGGACCACAATGAGCAGTTCTTC	CASSDSYTGDHNEQFF
TRBV27	.	once	TRBJ2-2	TGTGCCAGCCAAAAAATCGGGGTGGGAAGGGAGCTGTTTTTT	CASQKIGVGRELFF
TRBV5-1	.	.	TRBJ1-2	TGCGCCAGCAGCCCCCCAAAGGGGCCTAACTATGGCTACACCTTC	CASSPPKGPNYGYTF
TRBV2	.	.	TRBJ2-2	TGTGCCAGCACTTCTGGAGGGAACACCGGGGAGCTGTTTTTT	CASTSGGNTGELFF
TRBV27	TRBD1	.	TRBJ2-7	TGTGCCAGCAGGACAGGGGGAAGCTACGAGCAGTACTTC	CASRTGGSYEQYF
TRBV11-2	TRBD2	.	TRBJ2-5	TGTGCCAGCAGCTTGGGACTAGCAGGTCAAGAGACCCAGTACTTC	CASSLGLAGQETQYF
TRBV4-3	.	.	TRBJ1-1	TGCGCCAGCAGCCAAGAGGGGGGGGGAAACACTGAAGCTTTCTTT	CASSQEGGGNTEAFF
TRBV2	.	.	TRBJ1-1	TGTGCCAGCAGTCGCGGGGAGAACACTGAAGCTTTCTTT	CASSRGENTEAFF
TRBV29-1	.	.	TRBJ2-6	TGCAGCGTTGATTCACAGACTGGGGCCAACGTCCTGACTTTC	CSVDSQTGANVLTF
TRBV4-3	.	.	TRBJ2-1	TGCGCCAGCCTAACTCACGGGACTCCTCGCTCCTACAATGAGCAGTTCTTC	CASLTHGTPRSYNEQFF
TRBV11-2	.	.	TRBJ2-2	TGTGCCAGCGCACAAACTCCTACAGGGTCGGACACCGGGGAGCTGTTTTTT	CASAQTPTGSDTGELFF
TRBV7-2	.	.	TRBJ2-5	TGTGCCAGCAGCTTAGTGGGGGCCACGAAAGAGACCCAGTACTTC	CASSLVGATKETQYF
TRBV19	.	.	TRBJ1-6	TGTGCCAGCGGGACAACCCCCGGTAATTCACCCCTCCACTTT	CASGTTPGNSPLHF
TRBV4-2	.	.	TRBJ2-5	TGTGCCAGCAGCCAAGAATCCACGGGTGGGGAGACCCAGTACTTC	CASSQESTGGETQYF
TRBV21-1	.	.	TRBJ1-1	TGTGCCAGCAGCAAAGCTGGGACGGGGAGGTCTGAAGCTTTCTTT	CASSKAGTGRSEAFF
TRBV25-1	.	.	TRBJ1-3	TGTGCCAGCAGTGACAGGGGCCAGGGAAACACCATATATTTT	CASSDRGQGNTIYF
TRBV2	TRBD1	few	TRBJ1-4	TGTGCCAGCAGAACGGGACAGGGGGAAGAAAAACTGTTTTTT	CASRTGQGEEKLFF
TRBV9	.	.	TRBJ2-2	TGTGCCAGCAGCGAGGACTTAGGCACCGGGGAGCTGTTTTTT	CASSEDLGTGELFF
TRBV2	TRBD1	.	TRBJ1-2	TGTGCCAGCAGTAAACAGGGGAGTACCTATGGCTACACCTTC	CASSKQGSTYGYTF
TRBV5-4	TRBD2	.	TRBJ2-7	TGTGCCAGCAGCTCCGGGACTAGCACCGAGCAGTACTTC	CASSSGTSTEQYF
TRBV10-3	.	.	TRBJ2-5	TGTGCCATCTCTGCTAGTCACCAAGAGACCCAGTACTTC	CAISASHQETQYF
TRBV5-1	.	few	TRBJ2-5	TGCGCCAGCAGGGAGAGGGCCCTATTCCAAGAGACCCAGTACTTC	CASRERALFQETQYF
TRBV27	TRBD1	.	TRBJ1-4	TGTGCCAGCGGAGAAGGGGGCGTTGAGGAAAAACTGTTTTTT	CASGEGGVEEKLFF
TRBV7-8	TRBD2	.	TRBJ2-1	TGTGCCAGCAGCTCGGGACTAGCGGGGGGAGTCAATGAGCAGTTCTTC	CASSSGLAGGVNEQFF
TRBV11-2	.	.	TRBJ1-2	TGTGCCAGCAGCTTAGATAGAACAGCTAACTATGGCTACACCTTC	CASSLDRTANYGYTF
TRBV9	TRBD2	.	TRBJ2-4	TGTGCCAGCAGCGTAGCGGGGGGGCCGATTGACATTCAGTACTTC	CASSVAGGPIDIQYF
TRBV19	TRBD1	few	TRBJ2-7	TGTGCCAGTAGTACCTGGACAGGGGGGTTTTACGAGCAGTACTTC	CASSTWTGGFYEQYF
TRBV5-1	.	few	TRBJ1-1	TGCGCCAGCAGCCCCCGCGGAGGGGATGTAGCTGAAGCTTTCTTT	CASSPRGGDVAEAFF
TRBV6-5	.	few	TRBJ1-1	TGTGCCAGCAGTTACTCGAGTCGAGGTAACGAAGCTTTCTTT	CASSYSSRGNEAFF
TRBV11-2	.	.	TRBJ1-2	TGTGCCAGCAGCTTAGCCTCCAGCTATGGCTACACCTTC	CASSLASSYGYTF
TRBV2	TRBD2	.	TRBJ2-3	TGTGCCACGGGGGTAGCGGGGACCACAGATACGCAGTATTTT	CATGVAGTTDTQYF
TRBV19	.	.	TRBJ1-2	TGTGCCAGTAGTATTTATGGACAGCGAACCGATGGCTACACCTTC	CASSIYGQRTDGYTF
TRBV27	.	.	TRBJ1-4	TGTGCCAGCAGTTTACTCCAGGATGAAAAACTGTTTTTT	CASSLLQDEKLFF